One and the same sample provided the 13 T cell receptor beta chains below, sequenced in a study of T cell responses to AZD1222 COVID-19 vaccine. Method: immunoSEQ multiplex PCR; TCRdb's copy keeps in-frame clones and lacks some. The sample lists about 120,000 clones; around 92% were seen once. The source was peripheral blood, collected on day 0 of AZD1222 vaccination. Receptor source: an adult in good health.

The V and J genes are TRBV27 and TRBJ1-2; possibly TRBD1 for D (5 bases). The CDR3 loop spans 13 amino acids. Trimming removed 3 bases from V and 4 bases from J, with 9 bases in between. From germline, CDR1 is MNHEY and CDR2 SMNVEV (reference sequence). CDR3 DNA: TGTGCCAGCAGTTTTTCAGGGCTCTATGGCTACACCTTC. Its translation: CASSFSGLYGYTF.

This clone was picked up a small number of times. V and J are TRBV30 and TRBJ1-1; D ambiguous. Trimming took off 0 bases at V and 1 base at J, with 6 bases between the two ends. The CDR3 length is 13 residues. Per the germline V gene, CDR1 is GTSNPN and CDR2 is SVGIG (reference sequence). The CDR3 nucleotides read TGTGCCTGGAGTGTACGGGAGAACACTGAAGCTTTCTTT. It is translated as CAWSVRENTEAFF. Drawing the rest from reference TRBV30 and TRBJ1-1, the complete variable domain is SQTIHQWPATLVQPVGSPLSLECTVEGTSNPNLYWYRQAAGRGLQLLFYSVGIGQISSEVPQNLSASRPQDRQFILSSKKLLLSDSGFYLCAWSVRENTEAFFGQGTRLTVV.

The CDR3 DNA sequence: TGTGCCAGCAGTAACCTAGGGGGGAACACTGAAGCTTTCTTT. This encodes CASSNLGGNTEAFF. This rearrangement joins TRBV27 to TRBJ1-1, with a possible D match to TRBD1 (6 bases). The CDR3 spans 14 residues. Germline V gene sequence: CDR1 MNHEY, CDR2 SMNVEV (reference sequence). The ends were cut back, 5 bases at V and 1 base at J, with 11 bases in the middle.

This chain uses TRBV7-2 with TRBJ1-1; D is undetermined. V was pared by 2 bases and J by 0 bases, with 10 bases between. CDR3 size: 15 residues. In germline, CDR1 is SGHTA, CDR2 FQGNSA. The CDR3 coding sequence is TGTGCCAGCAGCTTATGGGGAGGGTTGAACACTGAAGCTTTCTTT. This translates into CASSLWGGLNTEAFF. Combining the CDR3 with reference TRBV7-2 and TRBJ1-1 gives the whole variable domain GAGVSQSPSNKVTEKGKDVELRCDPISGHTALYWYRQSLGQGLEFLIYFQGNSAPDKSGLPSDRFSAERTGGSVSTLTIQRTQQEDSAVYLCASSLWGGLNTEAFFGQGTRLTVV.

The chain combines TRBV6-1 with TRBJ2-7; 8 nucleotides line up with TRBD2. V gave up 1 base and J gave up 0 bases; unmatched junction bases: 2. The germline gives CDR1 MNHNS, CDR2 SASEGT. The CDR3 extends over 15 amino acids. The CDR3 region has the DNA TGTGCCAGCAGTGAAGAGCGGGAGAGCTCCTACGAGCAGTACTTC. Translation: CASSEERESSYEQYF.

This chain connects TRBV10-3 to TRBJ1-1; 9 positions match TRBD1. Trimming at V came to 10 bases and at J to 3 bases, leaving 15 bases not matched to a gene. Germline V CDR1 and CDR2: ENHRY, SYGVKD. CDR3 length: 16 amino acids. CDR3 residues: CATRRDLTGGDTEAFF. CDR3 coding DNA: TGTGCCACCCGAAGAGACTTGACAGGGGGTGACACTGAAGCTTTCTTT.

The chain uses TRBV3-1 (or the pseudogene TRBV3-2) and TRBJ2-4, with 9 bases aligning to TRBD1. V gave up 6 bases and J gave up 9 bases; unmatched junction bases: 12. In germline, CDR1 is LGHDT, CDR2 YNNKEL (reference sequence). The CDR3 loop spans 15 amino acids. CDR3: CASSDPYRGLGIQYF. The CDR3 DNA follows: TGTGCCAGCAGTGATCCCTACAGGGGGCTAGGCATTCAGTACTTC.

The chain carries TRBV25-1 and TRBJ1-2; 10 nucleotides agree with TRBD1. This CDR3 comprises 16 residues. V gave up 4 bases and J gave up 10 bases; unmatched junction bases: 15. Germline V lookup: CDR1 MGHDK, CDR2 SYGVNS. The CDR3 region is CASSAPSSGTGDHYTF. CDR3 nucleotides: TGTGCCAGCAGTGCCCCCTCGTCCGGGACAGGGGATCACTACACCTTC.

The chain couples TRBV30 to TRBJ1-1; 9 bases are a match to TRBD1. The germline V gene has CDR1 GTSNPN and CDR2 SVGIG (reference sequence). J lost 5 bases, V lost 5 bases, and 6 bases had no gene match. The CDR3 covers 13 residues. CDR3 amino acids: CAWAGTGRTEAFF. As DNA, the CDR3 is TGTGCCTGGGCCGGGACAGGGCGGACTGAAGCTTTCTTT.

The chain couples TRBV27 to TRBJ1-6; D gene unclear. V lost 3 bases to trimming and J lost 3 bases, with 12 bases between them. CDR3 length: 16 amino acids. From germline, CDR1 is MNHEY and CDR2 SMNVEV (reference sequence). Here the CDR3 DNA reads TGTGCCAGCAGTTTTGTCGGGGAGGTCTATAATTCACCCCTCCACTTT. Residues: CASSFVGEVYNSPLHF.

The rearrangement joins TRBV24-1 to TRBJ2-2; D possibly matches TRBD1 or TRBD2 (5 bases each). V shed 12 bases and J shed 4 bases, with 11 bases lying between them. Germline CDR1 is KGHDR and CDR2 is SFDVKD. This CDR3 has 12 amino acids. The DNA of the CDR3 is TGTGCCGTAATGGGGACCACCGGGGAGCTGTTTTTT. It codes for CAVMGTTGELFF.

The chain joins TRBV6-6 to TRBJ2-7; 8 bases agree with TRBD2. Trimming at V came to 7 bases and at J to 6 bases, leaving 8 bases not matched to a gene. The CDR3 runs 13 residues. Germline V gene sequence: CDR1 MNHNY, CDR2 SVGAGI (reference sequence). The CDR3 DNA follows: TGTGCCAGCACCCACGGGGGGGCTGGCGAGCAGTACTTC. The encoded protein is CASTHGGAGEQYF.

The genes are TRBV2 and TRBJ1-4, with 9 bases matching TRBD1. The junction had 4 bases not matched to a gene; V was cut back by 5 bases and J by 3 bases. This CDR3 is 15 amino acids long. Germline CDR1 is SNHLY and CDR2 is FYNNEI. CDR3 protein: CASSYRQGANEKLFF. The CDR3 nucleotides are TGTGCCAGCAGTTACAGACAGGGGGCTAATGAAAAACTGTTTTTT.